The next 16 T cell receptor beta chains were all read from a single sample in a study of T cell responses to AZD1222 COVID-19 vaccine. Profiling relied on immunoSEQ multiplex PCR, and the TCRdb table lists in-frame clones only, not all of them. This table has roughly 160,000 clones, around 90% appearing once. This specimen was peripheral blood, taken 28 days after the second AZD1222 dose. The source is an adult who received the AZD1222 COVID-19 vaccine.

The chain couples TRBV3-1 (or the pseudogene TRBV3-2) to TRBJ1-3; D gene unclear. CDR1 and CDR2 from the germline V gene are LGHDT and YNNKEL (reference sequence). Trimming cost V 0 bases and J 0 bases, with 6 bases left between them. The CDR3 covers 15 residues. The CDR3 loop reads CASSQDLASGNTIYF. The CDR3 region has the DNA TGTGCCAGCAGCCAAGACCTGGCCTCTGGAAACACCATATATTTT.

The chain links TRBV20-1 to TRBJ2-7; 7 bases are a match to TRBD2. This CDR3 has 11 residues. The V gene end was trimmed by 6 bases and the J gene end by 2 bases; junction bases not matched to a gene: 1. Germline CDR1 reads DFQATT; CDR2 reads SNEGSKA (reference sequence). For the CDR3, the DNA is TGCAGTGCGCGGGGGACCTACGAGCAGTACTTC. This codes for CSARGTYEQYF.

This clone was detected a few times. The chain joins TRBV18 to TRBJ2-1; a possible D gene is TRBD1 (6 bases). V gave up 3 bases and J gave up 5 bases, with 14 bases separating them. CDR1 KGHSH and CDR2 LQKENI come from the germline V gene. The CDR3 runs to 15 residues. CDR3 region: CASSPRGSRDNEQFF. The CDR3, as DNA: TGTGCCAGCTCACCTAGGGGGAGCAGAGACAATGAGCAGTTCTTC.

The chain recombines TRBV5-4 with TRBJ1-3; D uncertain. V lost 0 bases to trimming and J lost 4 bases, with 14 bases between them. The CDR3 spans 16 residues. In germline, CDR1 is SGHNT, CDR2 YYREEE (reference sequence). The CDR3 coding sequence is TGTGCCAGCAGCTTGGAACCGGGGAGGTCAGGAAACACCATATATTTT. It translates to CASSLEPGRSGNTIYF.

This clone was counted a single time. The DNA for the CDR3 is TGTGCCAGCTCACCGGGGCGTTCCGCTTATGGCTACACCTTC. Residues: CASSPGRSAYGYTF. V usage is TRBV18 and J usage is TRBJ1-2; the D gene is possibly TRBD1 (5 bases). The CDR3 loop spans 14 amino acids. V was pared by 3 bases and J by 5 bases, with 13 bases between. CDR1 is KGHSH and CDR2 is LQKENI in the germline V gene. The entire variable domain, with the rest obtained from reference TRBV18 and TRBJ1-2, is as follows: NAGVMQNPRHLVRRRGQEARLRCSPMKGHSHVYWYRQLPEEGLKFMVYLQKENIIDESGMPKERFSAEFPKEGPSILRIQQVVRGDSAAYFCASSPGRSAYGYTFGSGTRLTVV.

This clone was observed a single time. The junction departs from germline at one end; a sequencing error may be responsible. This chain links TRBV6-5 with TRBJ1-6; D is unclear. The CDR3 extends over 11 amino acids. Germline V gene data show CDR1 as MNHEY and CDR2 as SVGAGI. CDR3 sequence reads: CASRNNSPLHF. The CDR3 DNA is TGTGCCAGCAGGAATAACTCACCCCTCCACTTT.

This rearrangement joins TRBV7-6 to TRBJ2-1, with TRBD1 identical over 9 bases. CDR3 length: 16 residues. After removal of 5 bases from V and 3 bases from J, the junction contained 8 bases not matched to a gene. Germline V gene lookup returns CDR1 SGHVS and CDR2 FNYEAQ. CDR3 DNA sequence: TGTGCCAGCAGCCCCGTAGGGGGACAGGGCTACAATGAGCAGTTCTTC. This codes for CASSPVGGQGYNEQFF.

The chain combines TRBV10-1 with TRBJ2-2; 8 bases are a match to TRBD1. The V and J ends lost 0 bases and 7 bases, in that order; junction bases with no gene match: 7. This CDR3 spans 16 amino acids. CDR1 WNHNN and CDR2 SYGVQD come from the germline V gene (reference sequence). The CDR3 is CASSESIGQGYGELFF. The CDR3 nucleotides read TGCGCCAGCAGTGAGTCGATCGGACAGGGCTACGGGGAGCTGTTTTTT.

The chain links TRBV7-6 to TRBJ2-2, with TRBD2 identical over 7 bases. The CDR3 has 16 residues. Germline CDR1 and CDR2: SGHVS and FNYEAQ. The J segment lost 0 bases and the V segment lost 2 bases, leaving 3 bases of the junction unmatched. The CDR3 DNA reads TGTGCCAGCAGCTTAAGTGCGGGGGCGAACACCGGGGAGCTGTTTTTT. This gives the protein CASSLSAGANTGELFF.

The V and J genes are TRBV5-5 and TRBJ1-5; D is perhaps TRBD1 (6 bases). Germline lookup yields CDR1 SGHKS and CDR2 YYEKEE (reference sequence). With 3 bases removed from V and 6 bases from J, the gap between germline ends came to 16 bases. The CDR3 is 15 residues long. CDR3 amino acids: CASSSAVQGSQPQHF. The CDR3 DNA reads TGTGCCAGCAGCTCCGCGGTACAGGGAAGTCAGCCCCAGCATTTT.

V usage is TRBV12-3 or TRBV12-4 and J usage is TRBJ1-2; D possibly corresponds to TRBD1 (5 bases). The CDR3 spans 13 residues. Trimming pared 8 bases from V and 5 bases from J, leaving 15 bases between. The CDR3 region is CASQGSGEYGYTF. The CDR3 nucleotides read TGTGCCAGCCAAGGGTCGGGGGAGTATGGCTACACCTTC.

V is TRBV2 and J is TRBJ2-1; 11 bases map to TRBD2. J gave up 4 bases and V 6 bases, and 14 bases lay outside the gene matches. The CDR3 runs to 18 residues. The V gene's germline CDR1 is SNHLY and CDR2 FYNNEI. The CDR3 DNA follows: TGTGCCAGCAGCGACGGGGTAGCGGGGGGGCGGTTTTACAATGAGCAGTTCTTC. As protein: CASSDGVAGGRFYNEQFF.

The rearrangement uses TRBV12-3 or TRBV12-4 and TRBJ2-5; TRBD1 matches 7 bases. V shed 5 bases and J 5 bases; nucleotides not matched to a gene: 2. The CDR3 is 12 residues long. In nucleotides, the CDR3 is TGTGCCAGCAGTGCACAGGGGGAGACCCAGTACTTC. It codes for CASSAQGETQYF.

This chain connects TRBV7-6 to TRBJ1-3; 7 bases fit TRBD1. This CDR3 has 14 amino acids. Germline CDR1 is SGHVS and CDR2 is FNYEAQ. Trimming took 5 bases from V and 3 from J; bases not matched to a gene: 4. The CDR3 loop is CASSLTGFGNTIYF. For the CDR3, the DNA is TGTGCCAGCAGCCTGACAGGGTTTGGAAACACCATATATTTT.

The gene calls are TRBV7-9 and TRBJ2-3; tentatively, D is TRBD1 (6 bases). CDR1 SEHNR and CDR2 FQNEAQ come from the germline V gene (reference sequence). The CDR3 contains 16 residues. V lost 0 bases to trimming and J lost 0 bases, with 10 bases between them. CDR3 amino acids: CASSLAYGTSTDTQYF. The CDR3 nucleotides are TGTGCCAGCAGCTTAGCGTACGGGACAAGCACAGATACGCAGTATTTT.

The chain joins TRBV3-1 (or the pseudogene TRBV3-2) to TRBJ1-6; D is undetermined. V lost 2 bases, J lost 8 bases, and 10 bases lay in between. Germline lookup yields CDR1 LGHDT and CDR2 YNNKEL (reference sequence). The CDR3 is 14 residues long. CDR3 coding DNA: TGTGCCAGCAGCCAACTGGGAAGGTATTCACCCCTCCACTTT. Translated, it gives CASSQLGRYSPLHF.